Shown below are 24 T cell receptor beta chains from a single sample sequenced in a study of neurological immune-mediated disorders. One entry per CDR3 protein results from TCRdb running MiXCR on the 5' RACE reads. The sample has 59,000 or so distinct CDR3 sequences, roughly 13% seen once. The specimen was PBMCs. These TCRs come from an older woman with HTLV-1-associated myelopathy (HAM/TSP).

The chain recombines TRBV7-2 with TRBJ2-2, with 7 bases aligning to TRBD2. CDR1 SGHTA and CDR2 FQGNSA come from the germline V gene. The CDR3 covers 19 residues. V lost 2 bases, J lost 2 bases, and 14 bases stayed unmatched. This chain's CDR3 is CASSLRLGLGGTNTGELFF. DNA for the CDR3: TGTGCCAGCAGCTTACGCCTTGGACTAGGTGGTACCAACACCGGGGAGCTGTTTTTT. Complete variable domain (other parts from reference TRBV7-2 and TRBJ2-2): GAGVSQSPSNKVTEKGKDVELRCDPISGHTALYWYRQSLGQGLEFLIYFQGNSAPDKSGLPSDRFSAERTGGSVSTLTIQRTQQEDSAVYLCASSLRLGLGGTNTGELFFGEGSRLTVL.

This clonotype was seen repeatedly, ten times or more. The chain is built from TRBV6-2 or TRBV6-3 and TRBJ2-1; the match to TRBD2 covers 8 bases. From germline, CDR1 is MNHEY and CDR2 SVGEGT. V was pared by 6 bases and J by 6 bases, with 7 bases of the junction left unmatched. The CDR3 extends over 14 amino acids. CDR3 region: CASSPNGLANEQFF. CDR3 DNA sequence: TGTGCCAGCAGCCCCAATGGACTAGCCAATGAGCAGTTCTTC.

V and J are TRBV4-1 and TRBJ1-4, with 7 bases that match TRBD1. J was trimmed by 2 bases and V by 0 bases; bases with no gene match: 9. The CDR3 is 18 residues long. CDR1 is MGHRA, CDR2 YSYEKL, per germline. CDR3 sequence: CASSQDRQGRFTNEKLFF. CDR3 in DNA: TGCGCCAGCAGCCAAGATCGACAGGGAAGATTCACTAATGAAAAACTGTTTTTT.

This clonotype was observed a handful of times. The chain joins TRBV3-1 to TRBJ2-7; D is uncertain. V shed 0 bases and J shed 11 bases, with 17 bases lying between them. This CDR3 is 14 amino acids long. Germline assignment: CDR1 LGHDT and CDR2 YNNKEL (reference sequence). CDR3 residues: CASSQDRTTLSKYF. CDR3 bases: TGTGCCAGCAGCCAAGATCGGACCACACTTTCCAAGTACTTC.

This clonotype has ten or more counts. The chain couples TRBV20-1 to TRBJ2-3; tentatively, D is TRBD2 (5 bases). Germline CDR1 reads DFQATT; CDR2 reads SNEGSKA (reference sequence). V lost 0 bases, J lost 2 bases, and 6 bases lay in between. The CDR3 loop spans 13 amino acids. The CDR3 nucleotides read TGCAGTGCTAGAGACGGGAACACAGATACGCAGTATTTT. It is translated as CSARDGNTDTQYF.

This clonotype was detected ten times or more. This chain joins TRBV6-5 and TRBJ1-1; 7 bases are a match to TRBD1. The germline V gene encodes CDR1 MNHEY and CDR2 SVGAGI. The CDR3 is 13 amino acids. Unmatched junction bases numbered 4, after V lost 6 bases and J lost 3 bases. CDR3 DNA sequence: TGTGCCAGCAGCCGCGGGACAGACACTGAAGCTTTCTTT. Protein product: CASSRGTDTEAFF.

This clonotype was seen repeatedly, ten times or more. The chain recombines TRBV30 with TRBJ1-2; D possibly corresponds to TRBD1 (5 bases). Germline V gives CDR1 GTSNPN, CDR2 SVGIG (reference sequence). This CDR3 contains 13 residues. V was clipped by 1 base and J by 3 bases, with 9 bases between them. The CDR3 region is CAWSEGPDYGYTF. The CDR3 coding sequence is TGTGCCTGGAGTGAGGGGCCAGACTATGGCTACACCTTC.

This clonotype turned up a few times. The V call is TRBV29-1, the J call TRBJ1-1; 7 bases align to TRBD1. Unmatched junction bases numbered 8, after V lost 8 bases and J lost 2 bases. CDR1 and CDR2 from the germline V gene are SQVTM and ANQGSEA. The CDR3 runs to 13 residues. The CDR3 protein is CSTRQGLNTEAFF. The DNA for the CDR3 is TGCAGCACCAGACAGGGTCTAAACACTGAAGCTTTCTTT. The full variable domain, with the rest looked up from reference TRBV29-1 and TRBJ1-1, is SAVISQKPSRDICQRGTSLTIQCQVDSQVTMMFWYRQQPGQSLTLIATANQGSEATYESGFVIDKFPISRPNLTFSTLTVSNMSPEDSSIYLCSTRQGLNTEAFFGQGTRLTVV.

This clonotype occurred a few times. The chain employs TRBV27 and TRBJ2-2, with 7 bases lining up with TRBD1. The V gene end was trimmed by 4 bases and the J gene end by 6 bases; junction bases not matched to a gene: 2. From germline, CDR1 is MNHEY and CDR2 SMNVEV (reference sequence). The CDR3 sequence is 13 residues long. The CDR3 region is CASSYRGPGELFF. The CDR3 DNA sequence: TGTGCCAGCAGTTATAGGGGGCCCGGGGAGCTGTTTTTT.

This clonotype has ten or more counts. The chain combines TRBV29-1 with TRBJ1-1; D is unresolved. The V and J ends lost 1 base and 13 bases respectively, with 16 bases between them. The germline V gene has CDR1 SQVTM and CDR2 ANQGSEA. The CDR3 contains 12 residues. CDR3 bases: TGCAGCGTTGAAGTAGGAAGCTCCCGGGGTTTCTTT. This encodes CSVEVGSSRGFF.

This clonotype was observed at least ten times. V usage is TRBV21-1 and J usage is TRBJ2-1; TRBD1, as called in the table, went unchecked against the DNA. TRBV21-1 is a known pseudogene. The CDR3 consists of 21 residues. CDR3 loop: CASSTFPPWDREGGAYNEQFF. The CDR3 nucleotides read TGTGCCAGCAGCACCTTCCCTCCGTGGGACAGGGAAGGTGGCGCCTACAATGAGCAGTTCTTC.

This clonotype has ten or more counts. This chain links TRBV6-5 with TRBJ1-4; no clear D. This CDR3 is 14 amino acids long. Germline CDR1 and CDR2: MNHEY and SVGAGI. V was clipped by 5 bases and J by 7 bases, with 14 bases between them. CDR3 loop: CASSPSVWGEKLFF. The CDR3 region has the DNA TGTGCCAGCAGTCCCTCTGTGTGGGGTGAAAAACTGTTTTTT.

This chain connects TRBV5-1 to TRBJ2-2; D might be TRBD2 (5 bases). CDR3 length: 12 amino acids. V lost 6 bases, J lost 7 bases, and 10 bases lay in between. The germline V gene encodes CDR1 SGHRS and CDR2 YFSETQ. The CDR3 nucleotides read TGCGCCAGCAACCCAGGAGGCGGGGAGCTGTTTTTT. Residues: CASNPGGGELFF.

This clonotype has a handful of counts. The rearrangement joins TRBV20-1 to TRBJ2-5; the D is unclear. The germline V gene encodes CDR1 DFQATT and CDR2 SNEGSKA (reference sequence). With 2 bases removed from V and 2 bases from J, the gap between germline ends came to 9 bases. The CDR3 sequence is 13 residues long. CDR3 region: CSARSRLQETQYF. The CDR3 nucleotides read TGCAGTGCTAGATCCAGGCTTCAAGAGACCCAGTACTTC.

The table lists this clonotype with many counts. The chain couples TRBV6-6 to TRBJ1-1, with a tentative D call TRBD1 (5 bases). V was cut by 0 bases and J by 6 bases, with 11 bases left in between. The CDR3 loop spans 14 amino acids. From germline, CDR1 is MNHNY and CDR2 SVGAGI (reference sequence). The CDR3 DNA reads as TGTGCCAGCAGTTACTCGGGTGGGGGGGCTGAAGCTTTCTTT. Translated, it gives CASSYSGGGAEAFF.

There are many counts of this clonotype. The V call is TRBV29-1, the J call TRBJ2-1; 7 bases are shared with TRBD2. This CDR3 is built from 20 residues. The J segment lost 1 base and the V segment lost 4 bases, leaving 22 bases of the junction unmatched. Per the germline V gene, CDR1 is SQVTM and CDR2 is ANQGSEA. CDR3 bases: TGCAGCGTTGTCAGCGTCTGGCGGCTAGCGGAGGTGAGATCCTACAATGAGCAGTTCTTC. Amino acid sequence: CSVVSVWRLAEVRSYNEQFF.

This clonotype came up many times. V gene TRBV5-1 combines with J gene TRBJ1-2; 8 bases line up with TRBD1. The CDR3 runs to 14 residues. V was clipped by 0 bases and J by 7 bases; unmatched bases: 5. From germline, CDR1 is SGHRS and CDR2 YFSETQ. CDR3: CASSLGTGSFGYTF. The CDR3 bases are TGCGCCAGCAGCTTGGGGACAGGGTCCTTTGGCTACACCTTC. Combining the CDR3 with reference TRBV5-1 and TRBJ1-2 gives the whole variable domain KAGVTQTPRYLIKTRGQQVTLSCSPISGHRSVSWYQQTPGQGLQFLFEYFSETQRNKGNFPGRFSGRQFSNSRSEMNVSTLELGDSALYLCASSLGTGSFGYTFGSGTRLTVV.

In this sample, this clonotype turned up many times. DNA of the CDR3: TGCAGCGTTGAAATGGTAGCGGGAGGCGGGGACATTCAGTACTTC. Encoded protein: CSVEMVAGGGDIQYF. The chain joins TRBV29-1 to TRBJ2-4; 10 bases are shared with TRBD2. Germline V gene data show CDR1 as SQVTM and CDR2 as ANQGSEA. This CDR3 contains 15 residues. J gave up 8 bases and V 2 bases, and 9 bases lay outside the gene matches.

This clonotype was seen repeatedly, ten times or more. The gene calls are TRBV20-1 and TRBJ2-1; 9 bases align to TRBD2. Germline CDR1 is DFQATT and CDR2 is SNEGSKA (reference sequence). With 0 bases clipped from V and 9 bases from J, the junction kept 15 bases outside the gene matches. CDR3 length equals 17 residues. The CDR3 loop is CSARDRPASGIAVEQFF. The DNA for the CDR3 is TGCAGTGCTAGAGATCGGCCGGCTAGCGGGATTGCGGTTGAGCAGTTCTTC.

This clonotype was detected ten times or more. The J gene is TRBJ1-4, the V gene TRBV20-1; TRBD1 matches 7 bases. The CDR3 totals 14 residues. After removal of 6 bases from V and 8 bases from J, the junction contained 12 bases not matched to a gene. Germline CDR1 reads DFQATT; CDR2 reads SNEGSKA (reference sequence). As DNA, the CDR3 is TGCAGTGCGACGACAGGGTCCGGACGAGAAAAACTGTTTTTT. It codes for CSATTGSGREKLFF.

The chain has TRBV29-1 and TRBJ2-1; no clear D. Trimming stripped 4 bases from V and 9 bases from J, with 13 bases between. Germline assignment: CDR1 SQVTM and CDR2 ANQGSEA. The CDR3 totals 12 residues. The CDR3 DNA reads TGCAGCGTTGGAGAGGATGTCAGTGAGCAGTTCTTC. Translation: CSVGEDVSEQFF.

There are many counts of this clonotype. The chain combines TRBV14 with TRBJ2-1; possibly TRBD2 for D (5 bases). Trimming removed 0 bases from V and 2 bases from J, with 11 bases in between. The germline V gene encodes CDR1 SGHDN and CDR2 FVKESK. The CDR3 covers 16 residues. CDR3 in amino acids: CASSQDPRLPYNEQFF. The DNA of the CDR3 is TGTGCCAGCAGCCAAGATCCGAGACTACCCTACAATGAGCAGTTCTTC.

This clonotype was picked up many times. The chain carries TRBV20-1 and TRBJ2-3, with TRBD1 as a possible D gene (6 bases). The V and J ends lost 6 bases and 2 bases respectively, with 12 bases between them. The V gene's germline CDR1 is DFQATT and CDR2 SNEGSKA (reference sequence). This CDR3 has 13 amino acids. CDR3 sequence: CSAPQGHTDTQYF. The CDR3 region has the DNA TGCAGTGCCCCTCAGGGGCACACAGATACGCAGTATTTT.

The sample holds many counts of this clonotype. The chain recombines TRBV5-5 with TRBJ2-7, with TRBD2 as a possible D gene (5 bases). Germline CDR1 and CDR2: SGHKS and YYEKEE (reference sequence). The CDR3 runs to 14 residues. Trimming took off 3 bases at V and 5 bases at J, with 15 bases between the two ends. DNA of the CDR3: TGTGCCAGCAGCTCGGCTGGTTGGGGAGACGAGCAGTACTTC. Translated, it gives CASSSAGWGDEQYF.